This is a list of T cell receptor beta chains from one sample in a study of metastatic and nonmetastatic thyroid tumors. MiXCR re-clonotyped the PCR reads for TCRdb. Among approximately 12,000 clones listed, under 35% were seen once. Input material: tumor tissue. These receptor sequences come from a female donor with papillary thyroid cancer or a benign thyroid nodule (not recorded which). Some clones in this sample may be carry-over from other donors' samples. Each CDR3 is given without its conserved first and last residue. The D gene is left open where the match is weak.

TRBJ2-1	NA	TRBV7-3	ASSLEGLNEQF
TRBJ2-2	NA	TRBV12-3/TRBV12-4	ASSSQVPGELF
TRBJ2-4	TRBD1	TRBV27	ASSSSRQGSKNIQY
TRBJ2-7	TRBD1	TRBV7-4	ASWGRGREEQY
TRBJ2-5	TRBD1	TRBV7-2	ASSLVGTAQETQY
TRBJ2-5	TRBD1	TRBV6-1	ASSRGQNQETQY
TRBJ2-1	TRBD2	TRBV29-1	SGGLQPYNEQF
TRBJ2-3	NA	TRBV30	AWSVGGVRTDTQY
TRBJ2-4	NA	TRBV11-2	ASSLILGTKNIQY
TRBJ2-7	TRBD2	TRBV20-1	SARGSGLAGVGAYEQY
TRBJ2-1	TRBD2	TRBV3-1	ASSLGAGGGNEQF
TRBJ1-4	TRBD1	TRBV19	ASSTLAGTGYEKLF
TRBJ2-1	NA	TRBV4-1	ASSPMVGPYYNEQF